This TCR beta chain was identified during a study of CD8 T cells in ankylosing spondylitis. Study results and limitations: In ankylosing spondylitis patients, matched synovial fluid reportedly showed significant enrichment of disease-linked clones.

There are 13 residues in the CDR3. The ends were cut back, 2 bases at V and 6 bases at J, with 11 bases in the middle. Germline V gives CDR1 SEHNR, CDR2 FQNEAQ (reference sequence). On this clonotype: No antigen is known for it.

TCRdb analysed the 5' RACE reads with MiXCR anew, one entry per CDR3 protein. The data hold some 140,000 distinct CDR3 sequences, with about 8% observed a single time. Sequencing input: synovial fluid, either unsorted or a sorted T cell fraction (not recorded which). This clonotype was sampled from a male donor with ankylosing spondylitis. The chain has TRBV7-9 and TRBJ2-7; D might be TRBD2 (6 bases). Here the CDR3 DNA reads TGTGCCAGCAGCTTAACGGGACTCCTCGAGCAGTACTTC. Translating gives CASSLTGLLEQYF.